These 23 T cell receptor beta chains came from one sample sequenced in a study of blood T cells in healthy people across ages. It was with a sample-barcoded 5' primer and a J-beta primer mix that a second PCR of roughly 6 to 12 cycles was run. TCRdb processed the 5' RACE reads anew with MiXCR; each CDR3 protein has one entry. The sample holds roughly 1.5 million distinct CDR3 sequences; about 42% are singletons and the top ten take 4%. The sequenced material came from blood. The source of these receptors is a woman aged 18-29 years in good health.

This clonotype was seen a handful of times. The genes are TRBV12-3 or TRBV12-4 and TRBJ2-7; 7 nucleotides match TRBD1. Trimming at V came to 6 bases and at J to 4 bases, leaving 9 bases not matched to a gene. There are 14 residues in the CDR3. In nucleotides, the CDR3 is TGTGCCAGCAGACCACAGGGGAAGCGGTACGAGCAGTACTTC. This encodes CASRPQGKRYEQYF.

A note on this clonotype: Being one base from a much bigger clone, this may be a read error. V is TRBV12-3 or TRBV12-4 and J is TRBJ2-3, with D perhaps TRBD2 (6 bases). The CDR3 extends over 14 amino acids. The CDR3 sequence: CASRLAVSTDMQYF. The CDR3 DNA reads TGTGCCAGCAGACTAGCAGTCAGCACAGATATGCAGTATTTT.

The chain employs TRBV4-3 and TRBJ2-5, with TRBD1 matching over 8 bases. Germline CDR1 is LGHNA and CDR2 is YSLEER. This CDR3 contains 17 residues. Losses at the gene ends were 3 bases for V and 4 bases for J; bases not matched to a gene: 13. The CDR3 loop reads CASSQKRRQGALETQYF. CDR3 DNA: TGCGCCAGCAGCCAGAAACGTCGGCAGGGGGCGTTAGAGACCCAGTACTTC.

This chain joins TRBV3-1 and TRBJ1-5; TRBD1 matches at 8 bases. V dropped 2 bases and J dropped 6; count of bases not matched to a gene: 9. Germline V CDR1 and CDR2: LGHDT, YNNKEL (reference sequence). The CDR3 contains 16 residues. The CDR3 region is CASSQLKQGVTQPQHF. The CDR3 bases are TGTGCCAGCAGCCAACTTAAACAGGGGGTAACTCAGCCCCAGCATTTT.

The CDR3, as DNA: TGTGCCAGCAGCCGAGGGGGGACTAGCGTCTACAATGAGCAGTTCTTC. Protein: CASSRGGTSVYNEQFF. J is TRBJ2-1 and V is TRBV9; 10 positions match TRBD2. The germline V gene encodes CDR1 SGDLS and CDR2 YYNGEE. The CDR3 sequence is 16 residues long. The junction had 7 bases not matched to a gene; V was cut back by 4 bases and J by 3 bases.

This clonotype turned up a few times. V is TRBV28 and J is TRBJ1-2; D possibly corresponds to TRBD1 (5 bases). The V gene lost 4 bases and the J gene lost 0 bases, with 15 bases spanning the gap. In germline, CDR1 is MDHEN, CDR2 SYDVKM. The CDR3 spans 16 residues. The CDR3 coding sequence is TGTGCCAGCAGTTCACAGGTTGGGGTTACTAACTATGGCTACACCTTC. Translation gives CASSSQVGVTNYGYTF.

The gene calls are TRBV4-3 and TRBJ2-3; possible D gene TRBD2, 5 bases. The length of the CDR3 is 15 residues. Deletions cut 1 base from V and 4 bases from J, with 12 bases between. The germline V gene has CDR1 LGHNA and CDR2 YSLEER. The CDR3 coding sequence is TGCGCCAGCAGCCAAGTCGCTCTAGCCGCAGATACGCAGTATTTT. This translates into CASSQVALAADTQYF.

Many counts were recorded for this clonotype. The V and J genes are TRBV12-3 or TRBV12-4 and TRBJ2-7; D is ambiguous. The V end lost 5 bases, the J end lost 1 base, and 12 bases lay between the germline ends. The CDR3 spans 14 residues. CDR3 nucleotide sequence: TGTGCCAGCAGTCTTTCTTTTGGGTCCTACGAGCAGTACTTC. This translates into CASSLSFGSYEQYF.

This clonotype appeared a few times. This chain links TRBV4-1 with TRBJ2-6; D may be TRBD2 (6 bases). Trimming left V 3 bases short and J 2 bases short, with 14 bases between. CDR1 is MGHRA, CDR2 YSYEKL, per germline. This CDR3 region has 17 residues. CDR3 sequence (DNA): TGCGCCAGCAGCCAGTCTGGAGGGGCTACTGGGGCCAACGTCCTGACTTTC. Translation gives CASSQSGGATGANVLTF.

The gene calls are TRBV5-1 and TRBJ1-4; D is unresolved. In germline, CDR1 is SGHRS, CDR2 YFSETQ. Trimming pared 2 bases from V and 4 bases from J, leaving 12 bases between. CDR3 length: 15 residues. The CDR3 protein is CASSFSRGINEKLFF. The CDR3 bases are TGCGCCAGCAGCTTTTCCCGAGGGATTAATGAAAAACTGTTTTTT.

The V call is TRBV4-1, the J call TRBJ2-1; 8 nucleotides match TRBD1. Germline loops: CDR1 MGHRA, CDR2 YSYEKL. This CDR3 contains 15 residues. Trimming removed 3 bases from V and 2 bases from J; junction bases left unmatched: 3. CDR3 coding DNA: TGCGCCAGCAGCCAGGGACAGGCGCCCTACAATGAGCAGTTCTTC. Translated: CASSQGQAPYNEQFF.

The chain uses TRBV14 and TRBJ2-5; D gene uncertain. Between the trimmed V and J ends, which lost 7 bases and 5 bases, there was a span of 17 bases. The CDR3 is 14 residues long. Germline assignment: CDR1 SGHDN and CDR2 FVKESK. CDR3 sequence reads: CASNPGLVSETQYF. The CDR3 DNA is TGTGCCAGCAACCCGGGTCTTGTGTCGGAGACCCAGTACTTC.

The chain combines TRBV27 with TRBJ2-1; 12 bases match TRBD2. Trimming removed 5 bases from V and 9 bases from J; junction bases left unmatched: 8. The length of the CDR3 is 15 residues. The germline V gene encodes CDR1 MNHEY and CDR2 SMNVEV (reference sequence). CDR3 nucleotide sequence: TGTGCCAGCAGTCTAGTGACTAGCGGGAGCATTGAGCAGTTCTTC. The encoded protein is CASSLVTSGSIEQFF.

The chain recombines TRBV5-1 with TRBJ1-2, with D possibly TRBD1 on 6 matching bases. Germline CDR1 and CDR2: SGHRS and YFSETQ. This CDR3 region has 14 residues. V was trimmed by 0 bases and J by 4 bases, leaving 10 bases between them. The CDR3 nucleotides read TGCGCCAGCAGCTTGGCAGGGGTGGGCTATGGCTACACCTTC. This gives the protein CASSLAGVGYGYTF.

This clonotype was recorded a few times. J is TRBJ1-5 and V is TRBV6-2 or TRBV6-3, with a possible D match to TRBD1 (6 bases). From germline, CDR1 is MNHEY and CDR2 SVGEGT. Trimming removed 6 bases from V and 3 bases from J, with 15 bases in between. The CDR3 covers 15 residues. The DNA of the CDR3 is TGTGCCAGCAGCCAAGGGCAGGGGACCAATCAGCCCCAGCATTTT. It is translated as CASSQGQGTNQPQHF.

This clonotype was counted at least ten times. CDR3 in amino acids: CASSSGGGYTF. The CDR3 DNA sequence: TGTGCCAGCAGCTCAGGTGGGGGCTACACCTTC. The chain couples TRBV7-2 to TRBJ1-2; D unresolved. The CDR3 extends over 11 amino acids. The germline V and J ends were trimmed by 4 bases and 8 bases, with 8 bases remaining between them. Germline CDR1 is SGHTA and CDR2 is FQGNSA.

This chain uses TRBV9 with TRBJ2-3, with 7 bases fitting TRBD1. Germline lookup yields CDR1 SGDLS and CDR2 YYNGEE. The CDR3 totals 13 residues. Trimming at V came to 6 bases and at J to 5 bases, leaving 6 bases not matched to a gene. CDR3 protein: CASTPGTEDTQYF. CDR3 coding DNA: TGTGCCAGCACCCCCGGGACAGAAGATACGCAGTATTTT. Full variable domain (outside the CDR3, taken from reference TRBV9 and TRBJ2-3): DSGVTQTPKHLITATGQRVTLRCSPRSGDLSVYWYQQSLDQGLQFLIQYYNGEERAKGNILERFSAQQFPDLHSELNLSSLELGDSALYFCASTPGTEDTQYFGPGTRLTVL.

The CDR3 DNA is TGTGCCACCAGTGACCCGGGACACCATAGCTCCTACAATGAGCAGTTCTTC. Protein: CATSDPGHHSSYNEQFF. The chain is built from TRBV24-1 and TRBJ2-1; tentative D call: TRBD1 (6 bases). The V end was cut by 4 bases, the J end by 0 bases, with 15 bases between. CDR1 and CDR2 from the germline V gene are KGHDR and SFDVKD. This CDR3 has 17 amino acids.

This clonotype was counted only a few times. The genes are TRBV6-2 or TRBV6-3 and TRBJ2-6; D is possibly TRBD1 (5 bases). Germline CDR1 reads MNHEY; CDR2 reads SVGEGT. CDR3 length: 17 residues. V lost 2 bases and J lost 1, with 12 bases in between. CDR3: CASSYLFTGSGANVLTF. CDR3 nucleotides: TGTGCCAGCAGTTACCTTTTTACAGGTTCTGGGGCCAACGTCCTGACTTTC.

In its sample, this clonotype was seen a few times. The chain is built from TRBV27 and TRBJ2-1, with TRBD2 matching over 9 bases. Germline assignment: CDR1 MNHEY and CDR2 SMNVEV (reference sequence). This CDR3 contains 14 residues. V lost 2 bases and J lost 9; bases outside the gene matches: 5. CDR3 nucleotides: TGTGCCAGCAGTTTAGCGGGAGGGCCCAGTGAGCAGTTCTTC. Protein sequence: CASSLAGGPSEQFF.

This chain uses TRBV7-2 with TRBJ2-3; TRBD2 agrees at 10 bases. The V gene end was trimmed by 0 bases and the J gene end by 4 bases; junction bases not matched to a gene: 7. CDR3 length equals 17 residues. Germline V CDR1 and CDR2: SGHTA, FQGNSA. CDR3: CASSLASGRWSADTQYF. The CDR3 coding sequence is TGTGCCAGCAGCTTAGCTAGCGGGAGGTGGAGCGCAGATACGCAGTATTTT.

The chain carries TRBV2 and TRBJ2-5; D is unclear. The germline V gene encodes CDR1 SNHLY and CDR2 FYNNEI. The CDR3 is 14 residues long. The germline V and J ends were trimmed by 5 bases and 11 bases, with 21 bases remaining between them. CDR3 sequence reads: CASSTDSRPNEQYF. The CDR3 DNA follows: TGTGCCAGCAGTACTGACTCTCGTCCCAATGAGCAGTACTTC.

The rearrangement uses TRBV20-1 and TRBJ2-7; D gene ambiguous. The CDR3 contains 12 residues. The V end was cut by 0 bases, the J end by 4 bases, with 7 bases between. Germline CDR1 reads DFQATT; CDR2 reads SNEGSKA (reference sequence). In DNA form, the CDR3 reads TGCAGTGCTAGAGAGGTATTTTACGAGCAGTACTTC. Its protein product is CSAREVFYEQYF.